These 11 T cell receptor beta chains originate from one sample sequenced in a study of T cells after yellow fever vaccination. Each CDR3 protein gets one entry after TCRdb re-called the 5' RACE reads with MiXCR. Found here are 200,000 or so distinct CDR3 sequences, more than 6.5% of them singletons; the top ten hold approximately 0.99%. Sequenced here: CD4+ T cells sorted from PBMCs, sampled on the day of the yellow fever booster vaccination. The receptors shown here come from a man between 25 and 39 years old who received the YFV17D yellow fever vaccine.

This chain uses TRBV29-1 with TRBJ2-3; 8 bases are a match to TRBD1. The CDR3 consists of 15 residues. V was pared by 6 bases and J by 10 bases, with 18 bases of the junction left unmatched. Looked up from germline, CDR1 is SQVTM and CDR2 is ANQGSEA. The CDR3 protein is CSVETQGAGAVAQYF. The DNA of the CDR3 is TGCAGCGTCGAAACCCAGGGGGCCGGAGCGGTTGCGCAGTATTTT.

This clonotype appeared a few times. The V and J genes are TRBV29-1 and TRBJ2-1, with TRBD1 as a possible D gene (5 bases). The CDR3 consists of 15 residues. Trimming took 1 base from V and 4 from J, leaving 14 bases between them. Per the germline V gene, CDR1 is SQVTM and CDR2 is ANQGSEA. CDR3 in DNA: TGCAGCGTTGAAGCCAGGGCTGGGGTATACAATGAGCAGTTCTTC. Its translation: CSVEARAGVYNEQFF.

The V gene is TRBV11-2, the J gene TRBJ2-7, with 7 bases that match TRBD1. Trimming at V came to 5 bases and at J to 0 bases, leaving 16 bases not matched to a gene. The CDR3 is made up of 18 amino acids. Germline loops: CDR1 SGHAT, CDR2 FQNNGV. The CDR3 DNA reads TGTGCCAGCAGCACCTCCGACAGGGTAGCCCGGGGCTCCTACGAGCAGTACTTC. Protein sequence: CASSTSDRVARGSYEQYF.

The V gene is TRBV7-8, the J gene TRBJ2-7, with 7 bases that match TRBD2. Looked up from germline, CDR1 is SGHVS and CDR2 is FQNEAQ. With 4 bases clipped from V and 8 bases from J, the junction kept 8 bases outside the gene matches. The CDR3 is made up of 13 amino acids. CDR3 amino acids: CASSSERLAQQYF. In nucleotides, the CDR3 is TGTGCCAGCAGCTCTGAGCGACTAGCCCAGCAGTACTTC. Using reference TRBV7-8 and TRBJ2-7 for the parts outside the CDR3, the full variable domain is GAGVSQSPRYKVAKRGQDVALRCDPISGHVSLFWYQQALGQGPEFLTYFQNEAQLDKSGLPSDRFFAERPEGSVSTLKIQRTQQEDSAVYLCASSSERLAQQYFGPGTRLTVT.

The chain couples TRBV12-3 or TRBV12-4 to TRBJ2-1; 8 nucleotides agree with TRBD2. V trimming: 7 bases; J trimming: 9 bases; junction bases outside the gene matches: 11. CDR3 length: 14 amino acids. The DNA of the CDR3 is TGTGCCAGCACCCTGTGGGTAGCGGGACGTGAGCAGTTCTTC. Amino acid sequence: CASTLWVAGREQFF.

This clonotype was detected ten times or more. The chain carries TRBV29-1 and TRBJ2-3; D unclear. CDR1 is SQVTM and CDR2 is ANQGSEA in the germline V gene. The CDR3 is made up of 14 amino acids. Trimming took 3 bases from V and 2 from J, leaving 12 bases between them. CDR3 residues: CSVEGWPLTDTQYF. CDR3 DNA sequence: TGCAGCGTTGAGGGGTGGCCCCTCACAGATACGCAGTATTTT.

The V call is TRBV6-2 or TRBV6-3, the J call TRBJ2-7; 9 bases align to TRBD1. J was trimmed by 1 base and V by 6 bases; bases with no gene match: 7. Per germline, CDR1 MNHEY and CDR2 SVGEGT. The CDR3 is 15 residues long. As DNA, the CDR3 is TGTGCCAGCAGCCGCGGACAGGGGATATCCTACGAGCAGTACTTC. Translated, it gives CASSRGQGISYEQYF.

This clonotype came up a few times. J is TRBJ2-7 and V is TRBV5-1; TRBD1 matches at 10 bases. Germline V gene lookup returns CDR1 SGHRS and CDR2 YFSETQ. CDR3 length equals 14 residues. The V and J ends lost 0 bases and 6 bases, in that order; junction bases with no gene match: 3. The CDR3 here is CASSLGTGGLEQYF. The DNA of the CDR3 is TGCGCCAGCAGCTTGGGGACAGGGGGTCTCGAGCAGTACTTC.

This clonotype was seen a handful of times. V and J are TRBV10-3 and TRBJ2-7, with 7 bases fitting TRBD1. Trimming removed 3 bases from V and 7 bases from J; junction bases left unmatched: 18. This CDR3 comprises 17 residues. Germline V gene sequence: CDR1 ENHRY, CDR2 SYGVKD. The DNA for the CDR3 is TGTGCCATCAGTGACTTAAGGACAGGAAGAAGGATCGGGGAGCAGTACTTC. Translated: CAISDLRTGRRIGEQYF.

The chain links TRBV6-5 to TRBJ2-2; D is tentatively TRBD1 or TRBD2 (6 bases each). Trimming removed 6 bases at V and 8 bases at J, with 19 bases between. The V gene's germline CDR1 is MNHEY and CDR2 SVGAGI. There are 15 residues in the CDR3. The CDR3 protein is CASSYKPGGEGELFF. Written as DNA, the CDR3 is TGTGCCAGCAGCTACAAACCCGGGGGCGAAGGGGAGCTGTTTTTT.

This clonotype came up a few times. The V gene is TRBV6-5, the J gene TRBJ2-3, with TRBD1 as a possible D gene (6 bases). Deletions cut 2 bases from V and 2 bases from J, with 8 bases between. The CDR3 runs 14 residues. Germline V gives CDR1 MNHEY, CDR2 SVGAGI. CDR3 loop: CASSYGQTTDTQYF. CDR3 nucleotides: TGTGCCAGCAGTTACGGACAGACCACAGATACGCAGTATTTT.